The sequence of this TCR beta chain was determined in a study of control samples from healthy donors and cancer patients. Here immunoSEQ multiplex PCR was the method, and the copy in TCRdb shows in-frame clones only, minus some. This sample has thousands of clones; around nine tenths occur once, and the top ten carry just under 20%. V was clipped by 2 bases and J by 3 bases, with 23 bases between them. Germline V gene lookup returns CDR1 LGHNA and CDR2 YSLEER. This CDR3 has 19 residues. V usage is TRBV4-3 and J usage is TRBJ2-1, with D unclear. Material for sequencing was PBMCs. The receptor's source is a man aged 55 to 70 with colorectal cancer. For the CDR3, the DNA is TGCGCCAGCAGCCAATCCGGGCCACAGAGTACTGGTGGCTACAATGAGCAGTTCTTC. Translation: CASSQSGPQSTGGYNEQFF.